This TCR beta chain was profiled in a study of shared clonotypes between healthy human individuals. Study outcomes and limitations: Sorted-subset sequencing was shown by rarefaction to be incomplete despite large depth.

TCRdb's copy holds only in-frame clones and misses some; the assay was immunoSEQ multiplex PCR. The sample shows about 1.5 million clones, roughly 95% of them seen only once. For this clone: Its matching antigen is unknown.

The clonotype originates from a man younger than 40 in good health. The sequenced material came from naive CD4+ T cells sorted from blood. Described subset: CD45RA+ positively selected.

For the CDR3, the DNA is TGTGCCAGCAACCGACAGGGGGATCGGCCCCAGCATTTT. It is translated as CASNRQGDRPQHF. The rearrangement joins TRBV2 to TRBJ1-5, with 9 bases identical to TRBD1. The junction had 7 bases not matched to a gene; V was cut back by 7 bases and J by 9 bases. The V gene's germline CDR1 is SNHLY and CDR2 FYNNEI. CDR3 length: 13 residues.